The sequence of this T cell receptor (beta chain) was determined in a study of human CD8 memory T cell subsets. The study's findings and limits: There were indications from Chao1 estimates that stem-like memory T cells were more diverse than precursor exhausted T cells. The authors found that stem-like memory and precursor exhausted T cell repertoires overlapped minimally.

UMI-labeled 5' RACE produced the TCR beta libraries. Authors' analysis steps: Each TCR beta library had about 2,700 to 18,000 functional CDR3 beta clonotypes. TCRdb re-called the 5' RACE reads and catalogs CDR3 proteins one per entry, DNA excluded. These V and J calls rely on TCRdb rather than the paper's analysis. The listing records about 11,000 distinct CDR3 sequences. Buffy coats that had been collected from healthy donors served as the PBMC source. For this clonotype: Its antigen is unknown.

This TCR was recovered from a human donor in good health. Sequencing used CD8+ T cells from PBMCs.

The CDR3 here is CASSSRQASTDTQYF. The chain uses TRBV7-8 and TRBJ2-3; with no DNA, the TCRdb D assignment of TRBD1 cannot be verified. This CDR3 spans 15 amino acids. Per germline, CDR1 SGHVS and CDR2 FQNEAQ.